The text below deals with one T cell receptor beta chain. This entry belongs to a study of blood T cell repertoires in COVID-19. As for the study in general: The study drew acute and convalescent COVID-19 samples from the United States, Italy and Spain.

In the source study's methods: The assay estimated nucleated cells by amplifying reference gene primers. The method was immunoSEQ multiplex PCR; TCRdb's version includes in-frame clones alone and lacks a portion of them. V and J calls and clone size are copied from that table; D and trimming were computed from the DNA. This repertoire shows about 59,000 clones, around 86% found once; its top ten account for around 3.8%. There are 14 residues in the CDR3. Germline V gene data show CDR1 as KGHSH and CDR2 as LQKENI. With 5 bases removed from V and 7 bases from J, the gap between germline ends came to 12 bases.

The specimen was peripheral blood. The receptor was isolated from an elderly woman with acute or convalescent COVID-19. V and J are TRBV18 and TRBJ1-6; D is undetermined. The CDR3 is CASSTDQKNSPLHF. The DNA for the CDR3 is TGTGCCAGCTCAACAGATCAAAAGAATTCACCCCTCCACTTT.